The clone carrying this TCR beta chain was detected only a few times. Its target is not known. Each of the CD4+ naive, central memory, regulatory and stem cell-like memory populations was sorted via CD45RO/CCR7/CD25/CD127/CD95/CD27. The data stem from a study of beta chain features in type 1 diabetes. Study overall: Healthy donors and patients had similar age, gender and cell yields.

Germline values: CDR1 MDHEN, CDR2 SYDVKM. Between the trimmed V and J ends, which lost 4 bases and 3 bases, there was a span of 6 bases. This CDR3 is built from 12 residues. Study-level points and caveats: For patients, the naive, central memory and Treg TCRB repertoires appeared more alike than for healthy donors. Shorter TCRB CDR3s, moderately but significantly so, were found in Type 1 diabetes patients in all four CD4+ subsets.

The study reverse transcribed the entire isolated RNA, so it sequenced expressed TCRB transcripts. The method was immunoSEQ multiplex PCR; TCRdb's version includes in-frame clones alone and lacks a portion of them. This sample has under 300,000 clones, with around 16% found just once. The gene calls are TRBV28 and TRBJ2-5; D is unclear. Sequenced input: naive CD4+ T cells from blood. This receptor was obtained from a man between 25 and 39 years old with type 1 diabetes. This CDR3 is CASSSVEETQYF. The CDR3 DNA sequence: TGTGCCAGCAGTTCCGTGGAAGAGACCCAGTACTTC.